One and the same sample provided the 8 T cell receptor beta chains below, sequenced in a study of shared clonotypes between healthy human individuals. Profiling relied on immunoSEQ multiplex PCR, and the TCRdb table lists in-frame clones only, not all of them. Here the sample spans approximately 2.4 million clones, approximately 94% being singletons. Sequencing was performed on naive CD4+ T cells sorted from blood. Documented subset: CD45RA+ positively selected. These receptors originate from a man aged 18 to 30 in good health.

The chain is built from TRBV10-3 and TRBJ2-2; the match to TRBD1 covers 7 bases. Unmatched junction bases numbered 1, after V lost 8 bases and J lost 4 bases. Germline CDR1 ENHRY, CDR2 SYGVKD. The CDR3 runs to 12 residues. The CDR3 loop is CAISGGTGELFF. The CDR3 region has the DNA TGTGCCATCTCAGGGGGCACCGGGGAGCTGTTTTTT.

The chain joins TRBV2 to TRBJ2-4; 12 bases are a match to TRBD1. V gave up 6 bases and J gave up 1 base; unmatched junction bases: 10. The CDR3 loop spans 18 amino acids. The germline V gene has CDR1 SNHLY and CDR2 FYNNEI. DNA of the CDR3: TGTGCCAGCAGCCCCGGGACAGGGGGCGTGCTGGCCAAAAACATTCAGTACTTC. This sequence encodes CASSPGTGGVLAKNIQYF.

The CDR3 protein is CASSQGLAGAYEQYF. CDR3 nucleotides: TGTGCCAGCAGCCAAGGACTAGCGGGAGCCTACGAGCAGTACTTC. This chain joins TRBV14 and TRBJ2-7, with 12 positions matching TRBD2. Germline values: CDR1 SGHDN, CDR2 FVKESK. V dropped 1 base and J dropped 2; count of bases not matched to a gene: 0. CDR3 length equals 15 residues. Complete variable domain (other parts from reference TRBV14 and TRBJ2-7): EAGVTQFPSHSVIEKGQTVTLRCDPISGHDNLYWYRRVMGKEIKFLLHFVKESKQDESGMPNNRFLAERTGGTYSTLKVQPAELEDSGVYFCASSQGLAGAYEQYFGPGTRLTVT.

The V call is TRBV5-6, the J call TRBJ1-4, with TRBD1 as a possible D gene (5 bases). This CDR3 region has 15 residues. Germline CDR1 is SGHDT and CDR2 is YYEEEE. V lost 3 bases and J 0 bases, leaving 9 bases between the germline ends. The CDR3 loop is CASSYRQTTNEKLFF. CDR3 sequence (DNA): TGTGCCAGCAGCTACCGACAGACAACTAATGAAAAACTGTTTTTT.

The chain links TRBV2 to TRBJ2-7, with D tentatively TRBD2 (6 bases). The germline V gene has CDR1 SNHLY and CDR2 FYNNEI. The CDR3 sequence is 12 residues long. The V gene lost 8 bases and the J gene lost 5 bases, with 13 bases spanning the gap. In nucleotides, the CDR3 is TGTGCCAGCGCACCCGGAGGGAACGAGCAGTACTTC. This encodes CASAPGGNEQYF. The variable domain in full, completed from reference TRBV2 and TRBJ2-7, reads EPEVTQTPSHQVTQMGQEVILRCVPISNHLYFYWYRQILGQKVEFLVSFYNNEISEKSEIFDDQFSVERPDGSNFTLKIRSTKLEDSAMYFCASAPGGNEQYFGPGTRLTVT.

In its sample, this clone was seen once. This CDR3 is CASSRGQGQETQYF. In DNA form, the CDR3 reads TGTGCCAGCTCGCGGGGACAGGGCCAAGAGACCCAGTACTTC. The chain combines TRBV18 with TRBJ2-5; 9 bases are a match to TRBD1. Trimming took 6 bases from V and 1 from J; bases not matched to a gene: 3. Germline CDR1 KGHSH, CDR2 LQKENI. This CDR3 is 14 amino acids long.

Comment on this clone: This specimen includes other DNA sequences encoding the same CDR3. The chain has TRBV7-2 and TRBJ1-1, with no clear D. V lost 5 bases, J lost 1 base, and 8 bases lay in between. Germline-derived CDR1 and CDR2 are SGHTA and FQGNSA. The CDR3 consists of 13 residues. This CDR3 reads CASSLRRNTEAFF. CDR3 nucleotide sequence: TGTGCCAGCAGCCTCCGCCGGAACACTGAAGCTTTCTTT.

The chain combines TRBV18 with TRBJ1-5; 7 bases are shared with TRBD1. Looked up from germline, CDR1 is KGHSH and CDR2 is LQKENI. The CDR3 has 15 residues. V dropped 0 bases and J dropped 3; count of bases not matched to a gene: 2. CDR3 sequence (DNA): TGTGCCAGCTCACCACCGGACAGGTACAATCAGCCCCAGCATTTT. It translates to CASSPPDRYNQPQHF. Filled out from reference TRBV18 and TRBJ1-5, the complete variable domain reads NAGVMQNPRHLVRRRGQEARLRCSPMKGHSHVYWYRQLPEEGLKFMVYLQKENIIDESGMPKERFSAEFPKEGPSILRIQQVVRGDSAAYFCASSPPDRYNQPQHFGDGTRLSIL.